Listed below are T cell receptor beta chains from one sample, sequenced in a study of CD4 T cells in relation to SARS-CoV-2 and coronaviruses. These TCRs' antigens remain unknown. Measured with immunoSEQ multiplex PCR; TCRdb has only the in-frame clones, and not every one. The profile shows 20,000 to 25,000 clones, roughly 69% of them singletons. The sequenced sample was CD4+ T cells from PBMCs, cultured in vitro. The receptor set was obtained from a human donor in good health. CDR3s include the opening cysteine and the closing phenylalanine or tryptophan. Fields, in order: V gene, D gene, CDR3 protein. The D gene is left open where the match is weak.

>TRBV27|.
CASIVGDGVNQPQHF
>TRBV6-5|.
CASSRTGVYEQYF
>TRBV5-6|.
CASSLGRDWISTDTQYF
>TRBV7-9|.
CASSLEGDNSPLHF
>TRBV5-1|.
CASSFMVNTGELFF
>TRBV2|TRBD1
CASTGQGDYEQYF
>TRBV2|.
CASRYGEGTEAFF
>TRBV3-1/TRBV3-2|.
CASSLPPGTHLQETQYF
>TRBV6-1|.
CASSEKGLNGNTIYF
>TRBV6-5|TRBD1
CASNSATGYVFF
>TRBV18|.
CASSIDPSSGNTIYF